One sample yielded the 30 T cell receptor beta chains listed below, sequenced in a study of T cells after yellow fever vaccination (dated by TCRdb to the late 2010s). According to the study, the label for this sample's treatment or condition signals: live attenuated yellow fever vaccine strain. Libraries were made using 5' RACE. Reads for this sample came from an Illumina NovaSeq 6000. Starting from the raw public reads, TCRdb applied fastp trimming at Q25, assembled clones with MiXCR and retained in-frame beta chains. Records with the same CDR3 protein are collapsed into one entry carrying the most frequent genes and DNA. Within this sample are some 150,000 distinct CDR3 sequences, with 7% to 10% of them counted one time only. The ten largest clones take up roughly 40% of the sample. The material sequenced was CD8+ T cells sorted from PBMCs, taken 45 days after the yellow fever booster vaccination. Every receptor here comes from a man aged 18 to 35 who received the YFV17D yellow fever vaccine.

This clonotype was found a few times. The V call is TRBV19, the J call TRBJ2-2; D unresolved. This CDR3 region has 14 residues. The germline CDR1 and CDR2 sequences are LNHDA and SQIVND (reference sequence). With 8 bases removed from V and 6 bases from J, the gap between germline ends came to 16 bases. The CDR3, as DNA: TGTGCCAGTGACACTCAACCGAATTCCGGGGAGCTGTTTTTT. This sequence encodes CASDTQPNSGELFF.

This clonotype showed up just a few times. This chain links TRBV2 with TRBJ1-5; weak D call: TRBD1 (6 bases). From germline, CDR1 is SNHLY and CDR2 FYNNEI. Trimming took off 4 bases at V and 5 bases at J, with 12 bases between the two ends. The CDR3 totals 14 residues. CDR3 loop: CASSGGTYYQPQHF. In nucleotides, the CDR3 is TGTGCCAGCAGTGGAGGGACATACTATCAGCCCCAGCATTTT.

The rearrangement links TRBV6-1 to TRBJ2-6; TRBD1 matches at 9 bases. The germline CDR1 and CDR2 sequences are MNHNS and SASEGT. The CDR3 spans 21 residues. V lost 6 bases, J lost 3 bases, and 21 bases stayed unmatched. CDR3 residues: CASSPLLAGTGRLVGANVLTF. The CDR3 DNA sequence: TGTGCCAGCAGCCCCCTTCTAGCCGGGACAGGGCGTCTAGTTGGGGCCAACGTCCTGACTTTC.

The rearrangement uses TRBV4-3 and TRBJ1-4; D call uncertain. The CDR3 extends over 15 amino acids. The V gene's germline CDR1 is LGHNA and CDR2 YSLEER. Between the trimmed V and J ends, which lost 4 bases and 0 bases, there was a span of 9 bases. CDR3 sequence (DNA): TGCGCCAGCAGCCTCCGGTTGGCAACTAATGAAAAACTGTTTTTT. Its translation is CASSLRLATNEKLFF.

The chain carries TRBV4-1 and TRBJ1-1; a weak D match, TRBD1 (6 bases). Germline values: CDR1 MGHRA, CDR2 YSYEKL. Trimming cost V 8 bases and J 0 bases, with 13 bases left between them. This CDR3 region has 14 residues. The CDR3 loop is CASSKGVVNTEAFF. Written as DNA, the CDR3 is TGCGCCAGCTCTAAGGGGGTGGTGAACACTGAAGCTTTCTTT.

This clonotype has a handful of counts. This chain uses TRBV4-3 with TRBJ2-1; a weak D match, TRBD2 (6 bases). V lost 1 base and J lost 9, with 16 bases in between. The CDR3 has 15 residues. Germline assignment: CDR1 LGHNA and CDR2 YSLEER. Written as DNA, the CDR3 is TGCGCCAGCAGCCAAGCTCTCTCTAGCGCGAGTGAGCAGTTCTTC. It is translated as CASSQALSSASEQFF.

This chain joins TRBV27 and TRBJ2-2; D not certain. The CDR3 covers 11 residues. Between the trimmed V and J ends, which lost 6 bases and 6 bases, there was a span of 5 bases. Per the germline V gene, CDR1 is MNHEY and CDR2 is SMNVEV (reference sequence). The CDR3 region is CASRRSGELFF. CDR3 DNA sequence: TGTGCCAGCAGGAGGTCCGGGGAGCTGTTTTTT.

This chain connects TRBV6-6 to TRBJ2-7; 10 bases match TRBD2. CDR1 is MNHNY, CDR2 SVGAGI, per germline (reference sequence). The CDR3 totals 19 residues. V gave up 0 bases and J gave up 4 bases; unmatched junction bases: 15. CDR3 sequence reads: CASSYSIPQRGGDGYEQYF. CDR3 coding DNA: TGTGCCAGCAGTTACTCGATTCCCCAGCGGGGGGGCGACGGGTACGAGCAGTACTTC.

V and J are TRBV13 and TRBJ2-7; D unclear. The germline V and J ends were trimmed by 3 bases and 2 bases, with 14 bases remaining between them. The CDR3 runs 15 residues. Germline V lookup: CDR1 PRHDT, CDR2 FYEKMQ (reference sequence). The CDR3 region is CASSFQLTKAYEQYF. For the CDR3, the DNA is TGTGCCAGCAGCTTTCAACTTACCAAGGCCTACGAGCAGTACTTC.

This clonotype was seen a few times. The junction departs from the called germline gene at one end, perhaps through a read error. The chain recombines TRBV5-6 with TRBJ2-7, with D unresolved. This CDR3 spans 8 amino acids. In germline, CDR1 is SGHDT, CDR2 YYEEEE. The CDR3 protein is CASSLGPF. The CDR3 nucleotides read TGTGCCAGCAGCTTGGGCCCCTTC.

V usage is TRBV6-2 or TRBV6-3 and J usage is TRBJ2-1; D gene ambiguous. The V end lost 0 bases, the J end lost 7 bases, and 7 bases lay between the germline ends. The germline CDR1 and CDR2 sequences are MNHEY and SVGEGT. The CDR3 consists of 13 residues. The CDR3 nucleotides are TGTGCCAGCAGTTACTCGAAGGTTAATGAGCAGTTCTTC. Its translation is CASSYSKVNEQFF.

The CDR3 bases are TGCGCCAGCAGCTATTTCCCGGGACAGGGCGAAGGGCCAAACTACACCTTC. It is translated as CASSYFPGQGEGPNYTF. The chain carries TRBV5-1 and TRBJ1-2; 9 nucleotides match TRBD1. V shed 3 bases, J shed 10 bases, and the junction held 19 bases outside the gene matches. This CDR3 region has 17 residues. Looked up from germline, CDR1 is SGHRS and CDR2 is YFSETQ.

This clonotype was seen only a few times. The gene calls are TRBV5-5 and TRBJ2-7, with unresolved D. This CDR3 contains 13 residues. Germline CDR1 reads SGHKS; CDR2 reads YYEKEE (reference sequence). V was cut by 1 base and J by 2 bases, with 7 bases left in between. In DNA, the CDR3 is TGTGCCAGCAGCTTGCCACTCCCCTACGAGCAGTACGTC. This codes for CASSLPLPYEQYV.

This clonotype has a handful of counts. This chain uses TRBV13 with TRBJ2-6; no clear D. The CDR3 consists of 15 residues. Germline values: CDR1 PRHDT, CDR2 FYEKMQ (reference sequence). V was cut by 8 bases and J by 0 bases, with 11 bases left in between. Here the CDR3 DNA reads TGTGCCAGCGGTCGAGTAGGCTCTGGGGCCAACGTCCTGACTTTC. Translating it yields CASGRVGSGANVLTF.

This clonotype was found a few times. The rearrangement links TRBV12-3 or TRBV12-4 to TRBJ2-7; D remains ambiguous. The V gene lost 3 bases and the J gene lost 3 bases, with 15 bases spanning the gap. CDR3 length: 15 residues. For the CDR3, the DNA is TGTGCCAGCAGTTTTGGTGGGCTATCCAGCTACGAGCAGTACTTC. Translating gives CASSFGGLSSYEQYF.

This clonotype was found a few times. This chain joins TRBV12-3 or TRBV12-4 and TRBJ2-1; D may be TRBD1 (5 bases). The V end was cut by 6 bases, the J end by 8 bases, with 26 bases between. The CDR3 has 17 residues. The chain's CDR3 is CASSPNLGRTFRDEQFF. The CDR3 region has the DNA TGTGCCAGCAGCCCCAACTTGGGGCGCACCTTTAGGGATGAGCAGTTCTTC.

In its sample, this clonotype was seen a few times. V and J are TRBV15 and TRBJ2-7; D ambiguous. CDR3 length: 14 amino acids. V was shortened by 0 bases and J by 2 bases, with 8 bases between the two germline ends. CDR1 is LNHNV, CDR2 YYDKDF, per germline (reference sequence). Here the CDR3 DNA reads TGTGCCACCAGCAGAGATCGTGGGGCCTACGAGCAGTACTTC. Amino acids: CATSRDRGAYEQYF.

The rearrangement uses TRBV4-3 and TRBJ1-2, with D perhaps TRBD1 (5 bases). The CDR3 is 17 residues long. V was trimmed by 0 bases and J by 4 bases, leaving 18 bases between them. Germline V gene lookup returns CDR1 LGHNA and CDR2 YSLEER. CDR3 nucleotide sequence: TGCGCCAGCAGCCAAGAGAGGGACGTTCGAGGGGCCTATGGCTACACCTTC. It encodes CASSQERDVRGAYGYTF.

This clonotype was picked up a small number of times. The chain recombines TRBV7-2 with TRBJ2-1, with 9 positions matching TRBD2. Germline V lookup: CDR1 SGHTA, CDR2 FQGNSA. The junction had 11 bases not matched to a gene; V was cut back by 5 bases and J by 6 bases. This CDR3 is built from 16 residues. The CDR3 reads CASSSLPAGGGNEQFF. In nucleotides, the CDR3 is TGTGCCAGCAGCAGTCTACCTGCGGGGGGGGGCAATGAGCAGTTCTTC. Drawing the rest from reference TRBV7-2 and TRBJ2-1, the complete variable domain is GAGVSQSPSNKVTEKGKDVELRCDPISGHTALYWYRQSLGQGLEFLIYFQGNSAPDKSGLPSDRFSAERTGGSVSTLTIQRTQQEDSAVYLCASSSLPAGGGNEQFFGPGTRLTVL.

This clonotype was observed at least ten times. The V gene is TRBV7-3, the J gene TRBJ2-7, with TRBD2 matching 8 bases. Germline V lookup: CDR1 SGHTA, CDR2 FQGTGA. There are 14 residues in the CDR3. The V and J ends lost 5 bases and 6 bases, in that order; junction bases with no gene match: 9. CDR3 sequence (DNA): TGTGCCAGCAGCCCGGGGGGGCCGGAGACCGAGCAGTACTTC. Translating it yields CASSPGGPETEQYF.

The chain joins TRBV11-3 to TRBJ2-1, with D perhaps matching TRBD2 (6 bases). This CDR3 is 15 amino acids long. V was cut by 8 bases and J by 8 bases, with 22 bases left in between. Per the germline V gene, CDR1 is SGHNT and CDR2 is YENEEA. The CDR3 sequence is CASSLVGSGVDEQFF. The CDR3 DNA reads TGTGCCAGCTCTCTGGTCGGGAGTGGGGTGGATGAGCAGTTCTTC. Looking up the rest from reference TRBV11-3 and TRBJ2-1 gives the full variable domain: EAGVVQSPRYKIIEKKQPVAFWCNPISGHNTLYWYLQNLGQGPELLIRYENEEAVDDSQLPKDRFSAERLKGVDSTLKIQPAELGDSAVYLCASSLVGSGVDEQFFGPGTRLTVL.

The table lists this clonotype with a few counts. The chain recombines TRBV3-1 with TRBJ1-2; D gene uncertain. The CDR3 loop spans 13 amino acids. Trimming took 0 bases from V and 8 from J, leaving 10 bases between them. The germline gives CDR1 LGHDT, CDR2 YNNKEL (reference sequence). CDR3 coding DNA: TGTGCCAGCAGCCAAGAGGGCAGTTGGGGCTACACCTTC. Encoded protein: CASSQEGSWGYTF.

The genes are TRBV27 and TRBJ2-7; 9 nucleotides align to TRBD2. Germline CDR1 and CDR2: MNHEY and SMNVEV (reference sequence). V was pared by 5 bases and J by 6 bases, with 14 bases of the junction left unmatched. The length of the CDR3 is 16 residues. CDR3 DNA: TGTGCCAGCAGTCCACGTATGCGGGGGGGCCGGTCCGAGCAGTACTTC. Translation: CASSPRMRGGRSEQYF.

This chain uses TRBV29-1 with TRBJ2-2; 10 bases line up with TRBD2. The germline gives CDR1 SQVTM, CDR2 ANQGSEA. This CDR3 contains 17 residues. J was trimmed by 7 bases and V by 0 bases; bases with no gene match: 11. CDR3 region: CSVEDETSGESGGELFF. CDR3 DNA sequence: TGCAGCGTTGAAGATGAAACTAGCGGGGAGAGTGGCGGGGAGCTGTTTTTT.

V usage is TRBV14 and J usage is TRBJ2-7; D is undetermined. The CDR3 consists of 13 residues. Trimming left V 4 bases short and J 2 bases short, with 9 bases between. CDR1 and CDR2 from the germline V gene are SGHDN and FVKESK. The CDR3 DNA sequence: TGTGCCAGCAGCCGGACGTACCCCTACGAGCAGTACGTC. As protein: CASSRTYPYEQYV.

The V and J genes are TRBV6-5 and TRBJ2-1, with D unresolved. Per germline, CDR1 MNHEY and CDR2 SVGAGI. The CDR3 has 15 residues. Trimming took 6 bases from V and 0 from J, leaving 12 bases between them. CDR3 coding DNA: TGTGCCAGCAGACCATGCGCCGTCTCCTACAATGAGCAGTTCTTC. It yields the protein CASRPCAVSYNEQFF.

This clonotype has a handful of counts. The chain joins TRBV7-9 to TRBJ2-2; no firm D call. CDR1 is SEHNR and CDR2 is FQNEAQ in the germline V gene (reference sequence). V dropped 0 bases and J dropped 2 bases, with 13 bases sitting between them. The CDR3 covers 17 residues. The CDR3 loop reads CASSLARPTENTGELFF. CDR3 bases: TGTGCCAGCAGCTTAGCGCGGCCTACAGAAAACACCGGGGAGCTGTTTTTT.

The table lists this clonotype with a few counts. The rearrangement uses TRBV4-1 and TRBJ2-1; 8 bases are a match to TRBD2. Trimming at V came to 2 bases and at J to 5 bases, leaving 5 bases not matched to a gene. Germline V CDR1 and CDR2: MGHRA, YSYEKL. The CDR3 runs to 15 residues. The CDR3 DNA is TGCGCCAGCAGCCAAATTACTAGCGGAAACAATGAGCAGTTCTTC. This codes for CASSQITSGNNEQFF.

This clonotype appeared a few times. This CDR3 is CATSRDPDSLREQYF. As DNA, the CDR3 is TGTGCCACCAGCAGAGATCCCGACAGCCTCCGGGAGCAGTACTTC. This chain connects TRBV15 to TRBJ2-7, with a possible D match to TRBD1 (5 bases). Looked up from germline, CDR1 is LNHNV and CDR2 is YYDKDF (reference sequence). The CDR3 sequence is 15 residues long. Trimming cost V 0 bases and J 7 bases, with 16 bases left between them.

The chain has TRBV27 and TRBJ2-1; 15 positions agree with TRBD2. After removal of 3 bases from V and 1 base from J, the junction contained 10 bases not matched to a gene. The CDR3 consists of 20 residues. Germline lookup yields CDR1 MNHEY and CDR2 SMNVEV (reference sequence). The CDR3 DNA sequence: TGTGCCAGCAGTTTTCTCGGACTAGCGGGGGGGCTTAGTTCCTACAATGAGCAGTTCTTC. Its protein is CASSFLGLAGGLSSYNEQFF.